The source of this T cell receptor beta chain is a study of T cell repertoires in cytomegalovirus infection. The sample holds a few counts of this clonotype. Its antigen is not identified. Trimming cost V 1 base and J 0 bases; bases outside gene matches: 5. The CDR3 totals 17 residues. Each CDR3 protein is one row after TCRdb ran MiXCR on the reads. The table lists around 900,000 distinct CDR3 sequences, approximately 30% of them singletons, with roughly 13% in the top ten. Study outcomes and limitations: Adding up the frequency of public TCR beta families identified people who carried CMV plus the relevant HLA. Within the response measured ex vivo, HLA-C-restricted CMV-specific TCR beta clonotypes were dominant.

The rearrangement joins TRBV12-3 or TRBV12-4 to TRBJ2-5; 10 bases are shared with TRBD2. This TCR was recovered from a human donor in good health (CMV status not recorded). Some clones in this sample may be carry-over from other donors' samples. The specimen comprised cultured CD8+ T cells from PBMCs, sampled from culture after CMV antigen stimulation. Written as DNA, the CDR3 is TGTGCCAGCAGTTTAGATGAACTAGCGGGAAACCAAGAGACCCAGTACTTC. This codes for CASSLDELAGNQETQYF.